This TCR beta chain was identified in a study of T cells after yellow fever vaccination. CDR1 and CDR2 from the germline V gene are MGHDK and SYGVNS. V lost 2 bases and J 10 bases, leaving 18 bases between the germline ends. This CDR3 has 16 amino acids. The study's findings and limits: A weaker secondary response peaked on day 5, the primary on day 15.

Using its own MiXCR run on the 5' RACE reads, TCRdb lists one record per CDR3 protein. The sample includes 620,000 or so distinct CDR3 sequences, about 12% seen only once; the top ten take approximately 15%. In its sample, this clonotype was seen a few times. Its antigen is as yet unknown. The J gene is TRBJ1-6, the V gene TRBV25-1; D is undetermined. The input for sequencing was PBMCs, taken on the day of the yellow fever booster vaccination. This TCR derives from a man under 40 who received the YFV17D yellow fever vaccine. The CDR3 loop is CASSEGSTPGLSPLHF. In DNA, the CDR3 is TGTGCCAGCAGTGAAGGTAGTACGCCGGGCCTATCACCCCTCCACTTT.